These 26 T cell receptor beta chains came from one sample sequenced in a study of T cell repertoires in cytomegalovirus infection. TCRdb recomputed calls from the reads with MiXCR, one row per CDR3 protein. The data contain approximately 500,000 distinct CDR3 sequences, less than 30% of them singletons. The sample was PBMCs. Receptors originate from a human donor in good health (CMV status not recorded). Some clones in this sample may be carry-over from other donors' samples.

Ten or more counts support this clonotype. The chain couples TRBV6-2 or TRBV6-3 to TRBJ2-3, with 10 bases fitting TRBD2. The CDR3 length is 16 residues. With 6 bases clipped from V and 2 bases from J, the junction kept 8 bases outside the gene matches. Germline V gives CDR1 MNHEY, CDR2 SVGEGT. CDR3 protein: CASRRQLAGFTDTQYF. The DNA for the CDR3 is TGTGCCAGCAGACGCCAACTAGCGGGATTCACAGATACGCAGTATTTT.

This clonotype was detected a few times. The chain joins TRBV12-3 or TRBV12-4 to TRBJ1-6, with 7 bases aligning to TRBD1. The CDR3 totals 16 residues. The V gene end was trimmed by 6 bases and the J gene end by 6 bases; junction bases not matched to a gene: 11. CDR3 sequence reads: CASSPRGTGVNSPLHF. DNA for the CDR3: TGTGCCAGCAGCCCCCGAGGTACAGGGGTTAATTCACCCCTCCACTTT.

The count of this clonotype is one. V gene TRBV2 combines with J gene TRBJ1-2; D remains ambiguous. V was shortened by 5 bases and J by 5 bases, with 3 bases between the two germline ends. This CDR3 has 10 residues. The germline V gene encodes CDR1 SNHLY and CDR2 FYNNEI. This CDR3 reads CASSKYGYTF. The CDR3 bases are TGTGCCAGCAGTAAATATGGCTACACCTTC.

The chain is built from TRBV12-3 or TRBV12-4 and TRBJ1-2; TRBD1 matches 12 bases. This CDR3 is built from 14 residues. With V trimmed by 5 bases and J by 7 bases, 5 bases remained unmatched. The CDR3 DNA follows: TGTGCCAGCAGTCCGGGACAGGGGGCGGCTGGCTACACCTTC. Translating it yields CASSPGQGAAGYTF.

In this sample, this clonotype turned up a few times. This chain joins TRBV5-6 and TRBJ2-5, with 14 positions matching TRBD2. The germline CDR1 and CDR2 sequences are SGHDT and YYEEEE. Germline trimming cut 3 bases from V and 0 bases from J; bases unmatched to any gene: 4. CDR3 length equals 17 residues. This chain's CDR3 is CASSSTSGRGYQETQYF. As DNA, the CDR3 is TGTGCCAGCAGCTCGACTAGCGGGAGGGGATACCAAGAGACCCAGTACTTC.

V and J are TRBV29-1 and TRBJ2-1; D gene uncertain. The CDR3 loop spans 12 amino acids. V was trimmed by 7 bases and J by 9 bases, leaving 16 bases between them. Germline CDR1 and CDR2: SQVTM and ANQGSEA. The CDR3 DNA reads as TGCAGCGCTCAAACCTCATCGGCTGAGCAGTTCTTC. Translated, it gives CSAQTSSAEQFF.

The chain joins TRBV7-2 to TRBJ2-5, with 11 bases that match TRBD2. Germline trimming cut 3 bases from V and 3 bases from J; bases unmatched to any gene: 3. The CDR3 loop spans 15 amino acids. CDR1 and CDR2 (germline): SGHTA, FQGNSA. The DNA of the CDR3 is TGTGCCAGCAGCTTCACTAGCGGGAGCGAAGAGACCCAGTACTTC. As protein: CASSFTSGSEETQYF.

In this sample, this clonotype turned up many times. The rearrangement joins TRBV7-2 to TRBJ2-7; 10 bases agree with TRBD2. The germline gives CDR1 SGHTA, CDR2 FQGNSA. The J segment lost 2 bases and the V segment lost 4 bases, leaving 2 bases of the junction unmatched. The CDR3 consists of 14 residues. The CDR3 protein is CASSSLAGAYEQYF. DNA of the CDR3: TGTGCCAGCAGCTCGCTAGCGGGAGCCTACGAGCAGTACTTC.

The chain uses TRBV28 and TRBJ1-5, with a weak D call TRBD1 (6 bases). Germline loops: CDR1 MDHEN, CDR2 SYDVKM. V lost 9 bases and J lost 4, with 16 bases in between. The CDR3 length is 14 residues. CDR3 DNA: TGTGCCAGTAAAATCCGGACAGAAAATCAGCCCCAGCATTTT. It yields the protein CASKIRTENQPQHF.

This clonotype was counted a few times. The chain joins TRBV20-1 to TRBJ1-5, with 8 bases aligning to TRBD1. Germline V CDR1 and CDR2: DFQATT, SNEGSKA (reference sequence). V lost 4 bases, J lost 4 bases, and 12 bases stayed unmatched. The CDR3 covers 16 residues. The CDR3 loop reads CSATQGAGDGNQPQHF. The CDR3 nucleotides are TGCAGTGCTACGCAGGGGGCGGGCGATGGTAATCAGCCCCAGCATTTT.

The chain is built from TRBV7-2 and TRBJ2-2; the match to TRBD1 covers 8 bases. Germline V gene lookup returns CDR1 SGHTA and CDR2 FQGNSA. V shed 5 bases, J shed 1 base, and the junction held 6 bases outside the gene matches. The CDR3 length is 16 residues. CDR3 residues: CASSVRQGRNTGELFF. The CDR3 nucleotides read TGTGCCAGCAGCGTCCGACAGGGGAGGAACACCGGGGAGCTGTTTTTT.

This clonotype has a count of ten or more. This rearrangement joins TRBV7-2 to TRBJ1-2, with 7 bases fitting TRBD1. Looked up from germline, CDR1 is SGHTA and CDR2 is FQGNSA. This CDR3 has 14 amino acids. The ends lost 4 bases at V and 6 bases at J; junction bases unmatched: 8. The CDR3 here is CASSSLQGRDGYTF. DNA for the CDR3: TGTGCCAGCAGCTCACTACAGGGGCGGGATGGCTACACCTTC.

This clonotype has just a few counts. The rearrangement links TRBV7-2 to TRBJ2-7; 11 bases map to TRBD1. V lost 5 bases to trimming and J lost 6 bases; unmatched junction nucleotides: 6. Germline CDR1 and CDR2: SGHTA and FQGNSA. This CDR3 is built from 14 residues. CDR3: CASSRGQGAIEQYV. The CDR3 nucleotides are TGTGCCAGCAGCCGAGGACAGGGGGCTATCGAGCAGTACGTC.

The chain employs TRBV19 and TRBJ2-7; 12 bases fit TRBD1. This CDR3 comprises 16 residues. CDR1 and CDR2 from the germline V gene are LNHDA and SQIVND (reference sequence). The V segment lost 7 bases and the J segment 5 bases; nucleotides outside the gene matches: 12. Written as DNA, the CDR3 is TGTGCCAGTAAGACCCTCAGCGGGACAGGGGGCCACGAGCAGTACTTC. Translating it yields CASKTLSGTGGHEQYF.

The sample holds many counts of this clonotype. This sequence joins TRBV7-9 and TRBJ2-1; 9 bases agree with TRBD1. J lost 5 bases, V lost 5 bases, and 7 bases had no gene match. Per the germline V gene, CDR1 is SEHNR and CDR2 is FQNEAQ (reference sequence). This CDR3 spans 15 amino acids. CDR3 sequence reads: CASSPGTGWDNEQFF. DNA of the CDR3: TGTGCCAGCAGCCCCGGGACAGGGTGGGACAATGAGCAGTTCTTC.

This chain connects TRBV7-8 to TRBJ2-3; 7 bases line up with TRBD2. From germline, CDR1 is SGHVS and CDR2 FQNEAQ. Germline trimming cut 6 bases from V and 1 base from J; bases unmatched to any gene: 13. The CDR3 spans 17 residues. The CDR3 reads CASRTLGGSLGTDTQYF. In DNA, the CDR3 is TGTGCCAGCAGGACCCTAGGCGGGAGCTTGGGCACAGATACGCAGTATTTT.

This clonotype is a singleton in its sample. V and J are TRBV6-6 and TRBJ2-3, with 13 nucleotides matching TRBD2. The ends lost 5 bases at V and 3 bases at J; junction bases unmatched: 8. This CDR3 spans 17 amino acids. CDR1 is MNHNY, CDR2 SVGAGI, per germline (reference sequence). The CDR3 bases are TGTGCCAGCAGTCCCCCCACTAGCGGGAGGGCGACAGATACGCAGTATTTT. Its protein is CASSPPTSGRATDTQYF.

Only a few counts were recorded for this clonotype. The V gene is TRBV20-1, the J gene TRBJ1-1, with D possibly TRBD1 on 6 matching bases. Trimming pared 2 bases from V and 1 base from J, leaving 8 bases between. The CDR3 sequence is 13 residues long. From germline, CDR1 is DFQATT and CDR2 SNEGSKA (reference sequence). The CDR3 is CSARRDTNTEAFF. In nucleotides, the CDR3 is TGCAGTGCTAGAAGGGACACGAACACTGAAGCTTTCTTT.

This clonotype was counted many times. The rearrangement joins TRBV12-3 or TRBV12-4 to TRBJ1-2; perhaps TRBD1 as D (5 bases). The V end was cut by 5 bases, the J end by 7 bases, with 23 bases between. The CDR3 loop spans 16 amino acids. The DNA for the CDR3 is TGTGCCAGCAGTGCAAACCGGGACGGTTTTGCCCGTGGCTACACCTTC. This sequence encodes CASSANRDGFARGYTF.

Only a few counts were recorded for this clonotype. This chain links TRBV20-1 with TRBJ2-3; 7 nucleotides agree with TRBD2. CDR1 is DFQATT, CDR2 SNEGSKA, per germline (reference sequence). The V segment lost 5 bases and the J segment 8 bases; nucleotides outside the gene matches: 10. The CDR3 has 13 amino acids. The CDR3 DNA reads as TGCAGTGCTCCAATTGGGACTATCGTTACGCAGTATTTT. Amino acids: CSAPIGTIVTQYF.

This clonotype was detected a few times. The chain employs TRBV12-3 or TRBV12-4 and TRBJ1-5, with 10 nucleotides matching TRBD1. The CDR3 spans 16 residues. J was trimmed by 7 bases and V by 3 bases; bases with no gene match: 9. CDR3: CASSFRDRGVGQPQHF. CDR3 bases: TGTGCCAGCAGTTTCCGGGACAGGGGTGTGGGACAGCCCCAGCATTTT.

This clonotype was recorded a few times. The CDR3 spells CASSQAGGNSDTQYF. Here the CDR3 DNA reads TGCGCCAGCAGCCAAGCGGGGGGGAACTCAGATACGCAGTATTTT. The chain is built from TRBV4-1 and TRBJ2-3; 8 bases agree with TRBD2. CDR1 is MGHRA, CDR2 YSYEKL, per germline. The CDR3 extends over 15 amino acids. V gave up 1 base and J gave up 4 bases; unmatched junction bases: 4.

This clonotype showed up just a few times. The CDR3 DNA is TGTGCCAGTAGTATAGAGTTTTGGCGGGAGGTCTACAATGAGCAGTTCTTC. Its translation: CASSIEFWREVYNEQFF. The chain couples TRBV19 to TRBJ2-1, with 8 nucleotides matching TRBD2. Germline loops: CDR1 LNHDA, CDR2 SQIVND (reference sequence). The CDR3 is made up of 17 amino acids. Trimming took 0 bases from V and 3 from J; bases not matched to a gene: 7.

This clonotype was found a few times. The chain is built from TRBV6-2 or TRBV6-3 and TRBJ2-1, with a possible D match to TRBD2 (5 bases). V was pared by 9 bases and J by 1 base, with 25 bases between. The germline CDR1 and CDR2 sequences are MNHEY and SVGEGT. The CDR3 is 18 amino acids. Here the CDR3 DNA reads TGTGCCAGTACTTTAGTCATCTCGCGGGCAAGATCCTACAATGAGCAGTTCTTC. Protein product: CASTLVISRARSYNEQFF.

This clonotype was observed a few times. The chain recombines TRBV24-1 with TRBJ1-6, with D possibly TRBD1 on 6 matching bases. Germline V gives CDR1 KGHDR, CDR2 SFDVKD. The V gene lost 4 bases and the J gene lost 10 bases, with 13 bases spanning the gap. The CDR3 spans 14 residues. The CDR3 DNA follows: TGTGCCACCAGTGACCGTCTGGGGGGCTCACCCCTCCACTTT. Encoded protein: CATSDRLGGSPLHF.

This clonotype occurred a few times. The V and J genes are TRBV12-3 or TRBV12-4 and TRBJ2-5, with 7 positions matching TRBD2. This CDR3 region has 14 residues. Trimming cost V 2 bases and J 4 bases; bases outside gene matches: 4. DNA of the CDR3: TGTGCCAGCAGTTTAAGGGCGGGAGCAGAGACCCAGTACTTC. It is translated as CASSLRAGAETQYF.